This TCR beta chain appears in the sequencing data of a study of OX40 agonist ivuxolimab in advanced cancers. About the research overall: Those enrolled were 82.7% male, with a mean age of about 66 years and ages from about 20 to 80. Study-wide points: Blood T cells, both CD4+ and CD8+, expanded clonally by week 6 at 0.1 to 3.0 mg/kg.

The CDR3 is 11 residues long. V was clipped by 5 bases and J by 11 bases; unmatched bases: 5. CDR1 and CDR2 from the germline V gene are SGHAT and FQDESV (reference sequence). On this clone itself: Its antigen is still unknown.

Libraries were prepared by immunoSEQ multiplex PCR; TCRdb keeps only in-frame clonotypes and omits some of them. The sample has 69,000 or so clones, 75% to 90% seen once; the top ten hold roughly 0.9%. The V and J genes are TRBV11-1 and TRBJ2-7, with 8 nucleotides matching TRBD1. This clonotype originated in an adult with an advanced solid tumor such as melanoma, head and neck, liver or kidney cancer. Sample: CD4+ or CD8+ T cells sorted from blood, taken in a trial of the OX40 agonist ivuxolimab. The CDR3, as DNA: TGTGCCAGCAGCCTCGGACAGGGAAAGTACTTC. This sequence encodes CASSLGQGKYF.